The 23 T cell receptor beta chains given below trace back to one sample, sequenced in a study of CD8 T cells in ankylosing spondylitis. Study outcomes and limitations: Made up of eight highly homologous variants, a TCR beta motif appeared characteristic of ankylosing spondylitis blood.

For these TCRs, the target antigens are not known. TCRdb redid the calling of the 5' RACE reads with MiXCR, one entry per CDR3 protein. The sample holds more than 650,000 distinct CDR3 sequences, about 11% seen once. Sequenced input: blood, either unsorted or a sorted T cell fraction (not recorded which). These receptors were obtained from a male donor with ankylosing spondylitis.

Only a few counts were recorded for this clonotype. This rearrangement joins TRBV7-2 to TRBJ1-2; D unresolved. Germline assignment: CDR1 SGHTA and CDR2 FQGNSA. There are 17 residues in the CDR3. V was pared by 1 base and J by 0 bases, with 15 bases between. CDR3 coding DNA: TGTGCCAGCAGCTTAGGGGGATCGACGCTATCTAACTATGGCTACACCTTC. Protein sequence: CASSLGGSTLSNYGYTF.

This clonotype was recorded at least ten times. V gene TRBV27 combines with J gene TRBJ2-3; D unclear. Trimming cost V 5 bases and J 4 bases, with 7 bases left between them. CDR1 is MNHEY, CDR2 SMNVEV, per germline (reference sequence). The CDR3 length is 12 residues. CDR3 sequence reads: CASSHTADTQYF. CDR3 DNA sequence: TGTGCCAGCAGTCATACCGCAGATACGCAGTATTTT.

This clonotype was seen more than once but under ten times. The chain carries TRBV20-1 and TRBJ1-1; D ambiguous. This CDR3 contains 14 residues. The V and J ends lost 5 bases and 0 bases respectively, with 13 bases between them. The germline V gene encodes CDR1 DFQATT and CDR2 SNEGSKA (reference sequence). CDR3: CSAPSRVLNTEAFF. In DNA form, the CDR3 reads TGCAGTGCTCCCTCCCGGGTCCTGAACACTGAAGCTTTCTTT.

This clonotype was detected many times. The chain combines TRBV4-3 with TRBJ1-1, with a weak D call TRBD1 (5 bases). CDR3 size: 15 residues. Germline CDR1 and CDR2: LGHNA and YSLEER. Between the trimmed V and J ends, which lost 0 bases and 8 bases, there was a span of 16 bases. CDR3 sequence reads: CASSQDPRGEGEAFF. CDR3 coding DNA: TGCGCCAGCAGCCAAGATCCCCGGGGGGAAGGCGAAGCTTTCTTT.

A few counts support this clonotype. The J gene is TRBJ2-1, the V gene TRBV20-1; TRBD1 matches 9 bases. CDR3 length: 15 amino acids. Germline V CDR1 and CDR2: DFQATT, SNEGSKA (reference sequence). After removal of 0 bases from V and 10 bases from J, the junction contained 10 bases not matched to a gene. CDR3 sequence: CSARDRAQGAGEQFF. The CDR3 DNA reads as TGCAGTGCTAGAGATCGCGCACAGGGGGCCGGGGAGCAGTTCTTC.

This chain connects TRBV12-3 or TRBV12-4 to TRBJ2-1; D might be TRBD2 (5 bases). This CDR3 has 14 residues. Trimming stripped 8 bases from V and 6 bases from J, with 17 bases between. For the CDR3, the DNA is TGTGCCAGCGGTCTGGGTGGTAGCGTCAATGAGCAGTTCTTC. Translated, it gives CASGLGGSVNEQFF.

This clonotype was observed a few times. V usage is TRBV6-2 or TRBV6-3 and J usage is TRBJ2-1, with 13 nucleotides matching TRBD2. The CDR3 runs to 16 residues. V lost 7 bases to trimming and J lost 10 bases; unmatched junction nucleotides: 13. Germline V gene lookup returns CDR1 MNHEY and CDR2 SVGEGT. CDR3 nucleotides: TGTGCCAGCAAGAGAAGCGGGACTAGCGGGACTGGCGAGCAGTTCTTC. Residues: CASKRSGTSGTGEQFF.

This clonotype has more than one count but fewer than ten. The gene calls are TRBV28 and TRBJ1-1; D gene ambiguous. The CDR3 is 15 amino acids. Germline-derived CDR1 and CDR2 are MDHEN and SYDVKM. V was shortened by 3 bases and J by 10 bases, with 21 bases between the two germline ends. CDR3 amino acids: CASSFPRRAVSRAFF. In DNA form, the CDR3 reads TGTGCCAGCAGTTTCCCCCGAAGGGCAGTTTCGAGAGCTTTCTTT.

The V and J genes are TRBV6-6 and TRBJ1-2; unclear D gene. The CDR3 length is 13 residues. V lost 4 bases and J lost 6, with 12 bases in between. Germline lookup yields CDR1 MNHNY and CDR2 SVGAGI (reference sequence). CDR3 DNA sequence: TGTGCCAGCAGTTTAGCAGTCGGCCATGGCTACACCTTC. Translating it yields CASSLAVGHGYTF.

In its sample, this clonotype was seen a few times. The rearrangement links TRBV20-1 to TRBJ2-3; unclear D gene. Germline loops: CDR1 DFQATT, CDR2 SNEGSKA (reference sequence). The CDR3 loop spans 14 amino acids. Trimming removed 3 bases from V and 0 bases from J, with 10 bases in between. CDR3 sequence (DNA): TGCAGTGCTAGTAGGGTAACTAGCACAGATACGCAGTATTTT. This encodes CSASRVTSTDTQYF.

This clonotype was recorded a few times. The chain couples TRBV5-6 to TRBJ1-5; D ambiguous. Trimming removed 3 bases at V and 7 bases at J, with 11 bases between. The germline V gene has CDR1 SGHDT and CDR2 YYEEEE. There are 13 residues in the CDR3. This CDR3 reads CASSWPLRQPQHF. CDR3 nucleotide sequence: TGTGCCAGCAGCTGGCCCCTTAGACAGCCCCAGCATTTT.

There are many counts of this clonotype. This chain links TRBV7-2 with TRBJ1-2; no clear D gene. The germline V gene encodes CDR1 SGHTA and CDR2 FQGNSA. The CDR3 totals 15 residues. V was trimmed by 7 bases and J by 2 bases, leaving 17 bases between them. CDR3 DNA sequence: TGTGCCAGCACCCCCTGGTCGAATATGAACTATGGCTACACCTTC. Residues: CASTPWSNMNYGYTF.

This clonotype has ten or more counts. The J gene is TRBJ2-1, the V gene TRBV29-1; no firm D call. Trimming left V 0 bases short and J 15 bases short, with 9 bases between. Germline CDR1 SQVTM, CDR2 ANQGSEA. The CDR3 has 10 residues. The chain's CDR3 is CSVEEVVRFF. The DNA for the CDR3 is TGCAGCGTTGAAGAGGTAGTCCGGTTCTTC.

There are a few counts of this clonotype. The rearrangement links TRBV20-1 to TRBJ2-7, with D tentatively TRBD2 (6 bases). Per germline, CDR1 DFQATT and CDR2 SNEGSKA (reference sequence). This CDR3 spans 12 amino acids. V lost 3 bases to trimming and J lost 3 bases, with 9 bases between them. This CDR3 is CSARSGRYEQYF. The CDR3 coding sequence is TGCAGTGCTAGGAGCGGGCGCTACGAGCAGTACTTC.

This clonotype has at least ten counts. The J gene is TRBJ2-1, the V gene TRBV20-1; 9 bases match TRBD1. Germline V gene lookup returns CDR1 DFQATT and CDR2 SNEGSKA (reference sequence). Trimming at V came to 0 bases and at J to 1 base, leaving 1 base not matched to a gene. The length of the CDR3 is 15 residues. The CDR3 nucleotides are TGCAGTGCTAGAGAAGGGACAGGGTCCTACAATGAGCAGTTCTTC. The encoded protein is CSAREGTGSYNEQFF.

The CDR3 nucleotides read TGCGCCAGCAGCCCCCGTAATATCATGGACTATGGCTACACCTTC. Residues: CASSPRNIMDYGYTF. This chain links TRBV5-1 with TRBJ1-2; no clear D. Germline CDR1 and CDR2: SGHRS and YFSETQ. V was clipped by 4 bases and J by 3 bases, with 16 bases between them. The CDR3 consists of 15 residues. The full variable domain, its missing parts supplied by reference TRBV5-1 and TRBJ1-2, is KAGVTQTPRYLIKTRGQQVTLSCSPISGHRSVSWYQQTPGQGLQFLFEYFSETQRNKGNFPGRFSGRQFSNSRSEMNVSTLELGDSALYLCASSPRNIMDYGYTFGSGTRLTVV.

This chain uses TRBV7-2 with TRBJ1-2; D not certain. This CDR3 is 13 amino acids long. The germline CDR1 and CDR2 sequences are SGHTA and FQGNSA. The ends were cut back, 2 bases at V and 4 bases at J, with 8 bases in the middle. The CDR3 loop reads CASSLSRPYGYTF. CDR3 bases: TGTGCCAGCAGCTTAAGCAGGCCCTATGGCTACACCTTC.

The chain couples TRBV12-3 or TRBV12-4 to TRBJ1-5; 8 nucleotides match TRBD1. With V trimmed by 7 bases and J by 9 bases, 8 bases remained unmatched. The CDR3 runs 13 residues. CDR3: CASTGQGGGPQHF. Here the CDR3 DNA reads TGTGCCAGCACCGGACAGGGAGGGGGGCCCCAGCATTTT.

This clonotype has more than one count but fewer than ten. The rearrangement links TRBV27 to TRBJ2-7; 7 bases are a match to TRBD1. The CDR3 is 14 amino acids. J lost 5 bases, V lost 3 bases, and 7 bases had no gene match. Looked up from germline, CDR1 is MNHEY and CDR2 is SMNVEV (reference sequence). DNA for the CDR3: TGTGCCAGCAGTTTCAGCAGGGGGACCGACGAGCAGTACTTC. Encoded protein: CASSFSRGTDEQYF.

The rearrangement uses TRBV7-9 and TRBJ2-3; D is unclear. This CDR3 is 15 amino acids long. Per germline, CDR1 SEHNR and CDR2 FQNEAQ (reference sequence). V lost 5 bases, J lost 3 bases, and 15 bases lay in between. The CDR3 nucleotides are TGTGCCAGCAGCCGACGGTCATGGGCAACAGATACGCAGTATTTT. Translation: CASSRRSWATDTQYF.

This clonotype was detected many times. The rearrangement links TRBV5-1 to TRBJ1-1; D is perhaps TRBD1 (5 bases). V lost 2 bases to trimming and J lost 5 bases, with 13 bases between them. The length of the CDR3 is 14 residues. CDR1 SGHRS and CDR2 YFSETQ come from the germline V gene. The chain's CDR3 is CASSFQGEGTEAFF. The CDR3 DNA reads TGCGCCAGCAGCTTCCAAGGGGAAGGGACTGAAGCTTTCTTT.

J is TRBJ2-7 and V is TRBV20-1; maybe TRBD2 (6 bases). Germline CDR1 is DFQATT and CDR2 is SNEGSKA (reference sequence). Between the trimmed V and J ends, which lost 1 base and 5 bases, there was a span of 21 bases. This CDR3 is built from 16 residues. CDR3 in amino acids: CSARGGISSSLDEQYF. In DNA form, the CDR3 reads TGCAGTGCTAGAGGCGGGATAAGCTCCTCTCTGGACGAGCAGTACTTC.

This clonotype was counted only a few times. The chain employs TRBV7-2 and TRBJ1-2, with D possibly being TRBD1 (6 bases). The germline gives CDR1 SGHTA, CDR2 FQGNSA. V shed 5 bases and J shed 8 bases, with 18 bases lying between them. The CDR3 length is 14 residues. The CDR3 DNA follows: TGTGCCAGCAGCGACAGGACAGTTTCTATCGGCTACACCTTC. Translating gives CASSDRTVSIGYTF.